This T cell receptor (beta chain) was identified during a study of cytomegalovirus exposure and HLA in healthy donors (dated by TCRdb to 2017 to 2019). Regarding the study in general: An earlier analysis of roughly 630 of the donors reported 250 to 300 Gb of sequence data and some 100 million unique TCR beta sequences from 150 million to 200 million T cells. Among 300 to 500 genotyped donors of the cohort, an average of around 250,000 unique TCR beta nucleotide sequences was sequenced per donor, of which roughly 18% were non-productive. A later genetic analysis used genome-wide SNP genotypes for about three fifths of the 666 donors, treating that subset as a discovery cohort. Donor age, sex, ethnicity and CMV serostatus were compiled alongside the repertoire data. Every repertoire in the discovery cohort had been generated on one and the same sequencing platform. HLA typing included class I and class II loci at four-digit resolution. A separate validation cohort of roughly 110 different subjects was used in addition to the roughly 670-subject first cohort. Typing coverage differed by locus: A, B, C, DRB1 and DQB1 were typed in about 620-630 donors, DQA1 in 500 to 550, DPA1 in around 600, and DPB1 in 472. Approximately 330 gigabases of sequencing data and approximately 92 million unique TCR sequences made up an early release that covered nearly 650 HLA-typed donors. Rather than using new phenotypic data, the later analysis identified candidate immune exposures from TCR beta sequences and from how often those sequences occurred across donors. The study used immunosequencing to profile the T cell repertoires of 670 or so subjects and linked those repertoires to cytomegalovirus serostatus. In an earlier analysis of over 550 of the donors, high-throughput TCR beta sequencing was used to judge whether each TCR beta V gene segment behaved as functional or pseudogenic. Four or five DR-DQ haplotypes were treated as single units for association and clustering because of strong linkage in the cohort. The study combined high-throughput TCR immunosequencing, statistical association of individual TCRs with disease status, and machine learning to predict cytomegalovirus infection status. Of the roughly 400 genotyped donors, 81% fell in the genetic ancestry cluster associated with self-reported Caucasian donors. The study was designed to test whether signatures of past pathogen exposure could be identified by cataloging public T cell receptors. A later analysis re-examined previously published TCR beta repertoires from roughly 720 donors and added high-resolution HLA genotyping to investigate patterns of TCR occurrence.

The cohort was made up of under 800 healthy bone marrow donors. All cohort members were sampled while nominally healthy, although unrecorded immune exposures were likely present. The donor tested CMV seronegative and was one of the 352 seronegative cohort members. Every donor gave a peripheral blood sample, and the peripheral blood mononuclear cells from that sample were used for TCR beta sequencing. Genomic DNA extraction from the blood cell samples was performed with the Qiagen DNeasy Blood Extraction Kit. Receptor amplification or capture employed the immunoSEQ multiplex PCR assay. A mixture of 60 forward primers for TCR Vbeta segments and 13 reverse primers for TCR Jbeta segments was used in the multiplex PCR. The CDR3 region of rearranged TCR beta genes was amplified from genomic DNA with a multiplex PCR assay. On the Illumina HiSeq System, the amplified TCR beta libraries were sequenced as 87-base-pair reads. Under the source paper's analysis protocol: Across the roughly 640 repertoires, a later analysis counted approximately 75 million unique TCR beta chains, roughly 11 million of which were shared by at least two donors. Raw reads were error-corrected and collapsed into unique sequences by a nearest-neighbor algorithm in which closely related sequences were merged to remove PCR and sequencing errors. V, D and J gene segments were assigned by aligning CDR3 sequences to IMGT reference sequences. For a sequence to be retained, a match of at least six nucleotides to both a V gene segment and a J gene segment was required. A rearrangement was called productive if the CDR3 had no stop codons and remained in frame with V and J, and every other rearrangement was called non-productive. Following IMGT convention, CDR3 was defined as the stretch from the second conserved V-encoded cysteine up to the conserved J-encoded phenylalanine. The earlier analysis of about 570 of the donors excluded any sequence lacking an unambiguous match to a single V gene segment. In an earlier analysis of approximately 560 of the donors, a V segment was called functional when productive rearrangements were above 56.7%, and segregating when the standard deviation between donors exceeded 5%. A statistical classification framework was developed to diagnose cytomegalovirus status using the catalog of TCR beta chain sequences. A later analysis assigned V and J genes by comparing TCR nucleotide sequences with IMGT/GENE-DB human TR gene sequences. The TCRdist pipeline was used in a later analysis to assign CDR3 sequences and most-parsimonious VDJ recombination scenarios. In a later analysis, every TCR beta chain was defined by the combination of its CDR3 amino acid sequence and its V-gene family, and reads without a unique V-gene family were dropped. To address suspected cross-contamination and a sequencing artifact, a later analysis removed around 600 highly shared, low-generation-probability nucleotide sequences. For each public chain, a later analysis derived a clonal expansion index from normalized ranks of inferred template counts within each repertoire. A later analysis computed generation probabilities with a VDJ recombination model fitted to out-of-frame rearrangements, and checked the results against IGoR. In a later analysis, TCR-TCR, TCR-HLA and TCR-CMV co-occurrence was scored with hypergeometric tests, and a repertoire-size bias correction was applied to TCR pairs. To estimate false discovery rates, a later analysis permuted the HLA or CMV assignments 20 times. In a later analysis, co-occurring TCRs were grouped with DBSCAN, and TCRdist sequence similarity was added when clustering was performed within HLA-allele-positive subsets. Repertoires with fewer than 30,000 or more than 120,000 public chains, plus five repertoires with anomalous nucleotide sharing, were excluded from co-occurrence clustering. The table was pulled from immuneACCESS by TCRdb, which kept in-frame rearrangements only. Such tables lose some clones; where checked, under half of the loss comes from unresolved V genes, and the rest has no known cause. Clone size and V and J calls were adopted from that table, with D and trimming inferred from the DNA. The sample includes roughly 140,000 clones, with 60% to 85% observed a single time. Of the sample, around 3.7% is held by the ten largest clones.

In regard to this clone: Its cognate antigen has yet to be identified. No base quality values were provided; no much bigger clone lies one nucleotide off.

As encoded in the germline V gene (reference sequence), CDR1 is SGHNT while CDR2 is YYREEE. Here V drops 4 bases and J drops 1 base, and the junction holds 11 bases not matched to any gene. Taken from cysteine to phenylalanine, the CDR3 has 19 residues. Of all the DNA, just the CDR3 is kept, 57 bases in frame from base 1. The investigation overall reported the following: An earlier analysis of roughly 570 of the donors showed that most TCR beta V segments appeared in productive rearrangements either about 87% or about 30% of the time, which broadly matched IMGT annotations. Because counts were too low, roughly 16 rarely observed V segments, including chromosome 9 orphons, were left out of the earlier analysis of about 620 of the donors. A later analysis found that most CMV-associated TCR beta chains appeared HLA-restricted, with HLA associations seemingly driven largely by CMV exposure. CMV serostatus was the only immune exposure information available for the cohort. In a later analysis, HLA-associated TCR beta chains showed more clonal expansion and lower generation probabilities than non-associated chains that were equally common. In a later genetic analysis, fewer N-insertions in productive TCRs were reported among donors in an Asian-associated ancestry cluster than the approximately 630-donor mean. A later genetic analysis associated a missense DCLRE1C variant with V-gene and J-gene trimming of TCR beta chains, and an independent cohort replicated the association. Most TCR sequences were observed very rarely across donors, whereas some public TCRs were present in many individuals. Linkage disequilibrium might explain the correlated functional status among segregating V segments, but an unknown experimental factor could not be ruled out. A cluster of highly shared sequence variants was judged likely to represent a technical artifact of the sequencing pipeline. In both the original and validation cohorts, the classifier was reported to diagnose cytomegalovirus status with high specificity and sensitivity. Specific HLA alleles were associated with around 18,000 TCR beta sequences at a false discovery rate of 0.05 in a later analysis. Because some donors lacked HLA typing at each locus, the association tests relied only on the typed subset. The study listed approximately 150 TCR beta chains as associated with cytomegalovirus. In vitro tests confirmed that a few of the cytomegalovirus-associated TCR beta chains recognize cytomegalovirus antigens. It was suggested by the authors that the approach could potentially be generalized to other disease states and immunological phenotypes. Sequencing depth was assumed to be roughly uniform across donors in the presence/absence analyses, though that assumption may not hold. In a later analysis, several top co-occurrence clusters were reported to appear linked to parvovirus B19, influenza, CMV and Epstein-Barr virus. Some IMGT-functional V segments, including TRBV6-2 and TRBV6-3, could not be distinguished by the 87-base-pair reads and were therefore excluded. When HLA alleles, especially DR and DQ, strongly co-occurred, TCR associations were difficult to assign to individual alleles. According to a later analysis, TCR association rates differed among HLA loci, with DRB1 alleles showing the most associated TCRs and HLA-C alleles showing the fewest. A further reported finding was that TCR beta sequences accurately predicted the HLA-A and HLA-B alleles for most subjects in the first cohort. This cohort had only TCR beta chains sequenced, and the lack of alpha or paired-chain data limited which features could be detected.

This clonotype was obtained from a man aged 18-30 years in good health and CMV-seronegative. The material sequenced was PBMCs. The rearrangement joined TRBV5-4 to TRBJ2-3; 14 junctional bases match TRBD2. The CDR3 sequence is CASSRIRTSGGSGTDTQYF. The DNA reads TGTGCCAGCAGCCGAATTAGGACTAGCGGGGGGTCTGGCACAGATACGCAGTATTTT. Joined to the reference TRBV5-4 and TRBJ2-3 proteins, this CDR3 gives the full variable domain: ETGVTQSPTHLIKTRGQQVTLRCSSQSGHNTVSWYQQALGQGPQFIFQYYREEENGRGNFPPRFSGLQFPNYSSELNVNALELDDSALYLCASSRIRTSGGSGTDTQYFGPGTRLTVL.